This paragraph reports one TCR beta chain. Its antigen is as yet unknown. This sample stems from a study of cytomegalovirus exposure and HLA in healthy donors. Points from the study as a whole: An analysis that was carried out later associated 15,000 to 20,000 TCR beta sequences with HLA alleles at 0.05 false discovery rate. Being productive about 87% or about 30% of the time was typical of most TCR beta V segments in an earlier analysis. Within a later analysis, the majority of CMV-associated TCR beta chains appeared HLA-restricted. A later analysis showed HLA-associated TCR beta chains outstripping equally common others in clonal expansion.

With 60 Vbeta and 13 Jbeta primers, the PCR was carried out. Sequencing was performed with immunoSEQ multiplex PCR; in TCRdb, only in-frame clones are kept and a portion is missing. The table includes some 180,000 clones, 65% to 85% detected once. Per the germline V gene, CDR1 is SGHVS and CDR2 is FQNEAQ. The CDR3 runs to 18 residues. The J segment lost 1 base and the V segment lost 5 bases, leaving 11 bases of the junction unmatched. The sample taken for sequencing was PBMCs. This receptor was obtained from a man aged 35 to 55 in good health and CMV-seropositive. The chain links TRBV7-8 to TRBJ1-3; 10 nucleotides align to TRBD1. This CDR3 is CASSPSGGQGVSGNTIYF. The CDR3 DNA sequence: TGTGCCAGCAGCCCTAGCGGAGGACAGGGGGTGTCTGGAAACACCATATATTTT.